Sequencing of this TCR beta chain was carried out in a study of molecular identifiers for immune sequencing clone quantification. The study, taken as a whole, reports: It was shown that clones above 20 RNA copies held over 98% of effector molecules, but under 1% in naive cells. Reports indicate spiked Jurkat TCR RNA from one cell could be found among approximately 1 million naive cells.

Sequencing libraries of naive CD8 cells derived from around 20,000 to 990,000 sorted cells with 10%, 30% or 50% RNA. Listed TCR primers and previously described methods were used for bulk TCR libraries. TCRdb reprocessed the PCR reads via MiXCR and lists one record per CDR3 protein. The sample yields more than 70,000 distinct CDR3 sequences, around a fifth seen once. This clonotype showed up many times. Its antigen remains unidentified. Source material: naive CD8+ T cells from blood, with Jurkat cell RNA spiked in. The subset here: FACS-sorted CD8+CD4-CCR7+CD45RA+ naive T cells. The TCR comes from a human donor in good health. Some libraries in this study had Jurkat cell RNA spiked in.

The CDR3 DNA is TGCAGTGCTGGTAGCGGGGGCAGCACAGATACGCAGTATTTT. The encoded protein is CSAGSGGSTDTQYF. V and J are TRBV20-1 and TRBJ2-3; 9 nucleotides agree with TRBD2. The J segment lost 0 bases and the V segment lost 5 bases, leaving 3 bases of the junction unmatched. The CDR3 covers 14 residues. Germline CDR1 reads DFQATT; CDR2 reads SNEGSKA (reference sequence).